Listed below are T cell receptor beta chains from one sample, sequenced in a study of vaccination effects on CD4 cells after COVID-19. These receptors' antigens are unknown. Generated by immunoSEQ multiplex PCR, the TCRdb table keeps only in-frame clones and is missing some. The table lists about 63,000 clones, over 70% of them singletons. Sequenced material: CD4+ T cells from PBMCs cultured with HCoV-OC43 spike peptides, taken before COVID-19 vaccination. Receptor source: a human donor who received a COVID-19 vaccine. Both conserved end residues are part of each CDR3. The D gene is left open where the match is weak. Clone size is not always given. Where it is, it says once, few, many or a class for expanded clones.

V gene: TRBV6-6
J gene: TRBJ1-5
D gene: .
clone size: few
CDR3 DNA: TGTGCCAGCGGGAGTGGCAATCAGCCCCAGCATTTT
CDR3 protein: CASGSGNQPQHF

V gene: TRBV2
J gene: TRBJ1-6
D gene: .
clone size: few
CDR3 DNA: TGTGCCAGCAGTCCAGCCAGGGGTGGTAATTCACCCCTCCACTTT
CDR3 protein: CASSPARGGNSPLHF

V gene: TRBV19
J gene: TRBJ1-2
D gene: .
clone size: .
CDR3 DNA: TGTGCCAGTAGTACACCGGGGACACCTTTTTATGGCTACACCTTC
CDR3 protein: CASSTPGTPFYGYTF

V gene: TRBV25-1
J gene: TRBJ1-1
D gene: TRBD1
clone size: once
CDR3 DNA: TGTGCCAGCACCCAAGGGGGCGGGAACACTGAAGCTTTCTTT
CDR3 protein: CASTQGGGNTEAFF

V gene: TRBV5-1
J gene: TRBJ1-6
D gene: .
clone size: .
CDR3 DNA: TGCGCCAGCAGCTTCGAGGTCGGGAATTCACCCCTCCACTTT
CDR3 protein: CASSFEVGNSPLHF

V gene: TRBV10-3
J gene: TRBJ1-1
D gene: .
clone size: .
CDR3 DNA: TGTGCCATCAGTGAGTCGATAGACACAGGGGAAGCTTTCTTT
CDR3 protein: CAISESIDTGEAFF

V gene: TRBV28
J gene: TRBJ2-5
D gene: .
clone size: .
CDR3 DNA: TGTGCCAGCAGCCCATTATTGGACTCAGAAGAGACCCAGTACTTC
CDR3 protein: CASSPLLDSEETQYF

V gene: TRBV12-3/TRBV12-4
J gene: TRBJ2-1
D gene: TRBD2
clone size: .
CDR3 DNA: TGTGCCAGCAGCAGAGCGGGGAATGAGCAGTTCTTC
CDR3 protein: CASSRAGNEQFF

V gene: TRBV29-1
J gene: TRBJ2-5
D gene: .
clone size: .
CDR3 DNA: TGCAGCGTTGAACACCCCGGAGCCCAGTACTTC
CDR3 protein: CSVEHPGAQYF

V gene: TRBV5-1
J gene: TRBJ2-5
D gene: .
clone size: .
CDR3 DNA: TGCGCCAGCAGCAGGAGTGGAGAGACCCAGTACTTC
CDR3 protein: CASSRSGETQYF

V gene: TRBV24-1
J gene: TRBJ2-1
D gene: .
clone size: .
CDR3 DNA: TGTGCCACCAGTGATTTGAGGGTTCGGCAGCATATGTACAATGAGCAGTTCTTC
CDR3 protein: CATSDLRVRQHMYNEQFF

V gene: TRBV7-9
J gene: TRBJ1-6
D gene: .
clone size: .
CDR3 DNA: TGTGCCAGCAGAGAGTTCCCCGAGTTTGGTAATTCACCCCTCCACTTT
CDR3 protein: CASREFPEFGNSPLHF

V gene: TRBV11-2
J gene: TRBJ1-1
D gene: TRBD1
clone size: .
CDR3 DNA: TGTGCCAGCAGCTCAGGGGGTGTGAAGCCTGAAGCTTTCTTT
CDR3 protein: CASSSGGVKPEAFF

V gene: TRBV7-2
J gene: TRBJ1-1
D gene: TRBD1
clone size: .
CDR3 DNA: TGTGCCAGCAGCTTCCGGACAGGCTTTGACACTGAAGCTTTCTTT
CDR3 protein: CASSFRTGFDTEAFF

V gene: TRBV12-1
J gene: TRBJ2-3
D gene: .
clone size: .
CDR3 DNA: TGTGCCAGCAGCCCCGTAGACCGAAGCGGGGCTAGCACAGATACGCAGTATTTT
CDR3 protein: CASSPVDRSGASTDTQYF

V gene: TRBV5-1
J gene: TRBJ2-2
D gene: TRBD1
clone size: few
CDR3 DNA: TGCGCCAGCAGCTGGCCGGGACAGGGAACCGGGGAGCTGTTTTTT
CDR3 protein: CASSWPGQGTGELFF

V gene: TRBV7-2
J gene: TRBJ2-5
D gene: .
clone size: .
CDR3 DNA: TGTGCCAGCAGCTTAGCTCCGGGCGGTCAAGAGACCCAGTACTTC
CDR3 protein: CASSLAPGGQETQYF

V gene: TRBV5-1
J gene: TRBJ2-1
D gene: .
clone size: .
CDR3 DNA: TGCGCCAGCAGCTTGCTAACCTACCCCTACAATGAGCAGTTCTTC
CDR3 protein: CASSLLTYPYNEQFF

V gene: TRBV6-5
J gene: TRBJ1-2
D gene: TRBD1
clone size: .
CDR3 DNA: TGTGCCAGCAGTTACTCGGTGGGACAGGGTTTCTATGGCTACACCTTC
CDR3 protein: CASSYSVGQGFYGYTF

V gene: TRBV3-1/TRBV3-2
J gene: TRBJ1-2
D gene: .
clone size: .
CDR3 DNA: TGTGCCAGCAGCCCCTCAGGCCACAGCCTTAGGGAGGATGGCTACACCTTC
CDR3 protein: CASSPSGHSLREDGYTF

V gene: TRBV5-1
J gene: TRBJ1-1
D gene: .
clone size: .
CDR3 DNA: TGCGCCAGCAGCCCGCCGGGCCTTGGCACTGAAGCTTTCTTT
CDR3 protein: CASSPPGLGTEAFF

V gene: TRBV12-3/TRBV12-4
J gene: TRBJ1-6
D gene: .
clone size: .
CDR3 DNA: TGTGCCAGCAGACAAGGGAGTTCACCCCTCCACTTT
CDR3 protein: CASRQGSSPLHF

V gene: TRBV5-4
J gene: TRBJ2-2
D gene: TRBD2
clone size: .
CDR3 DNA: TGTGCCAGCAGCCCATCAGGACTAGCGGGGGGGACCGGGGAGCTGTTTTTT
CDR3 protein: CASSPSGLAGGTGELFF

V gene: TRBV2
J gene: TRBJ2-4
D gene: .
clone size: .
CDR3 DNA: TGTGCCAGCAGTGTAAGCACAGAAAAAAACATTCAGTACTTC
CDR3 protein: CASSVSTEKNIQYF

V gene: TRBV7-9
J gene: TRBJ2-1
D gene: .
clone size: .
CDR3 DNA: TGTGCCAGCAGCTTTGGAAGGGGCGAGCAGTTCTTC
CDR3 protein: CASSFGRGEQFF

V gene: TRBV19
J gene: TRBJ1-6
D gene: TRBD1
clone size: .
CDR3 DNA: TGTGCCAGCATGGACAGGTCCTTACGTTCACCCCTCCACTTT
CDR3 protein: CASMDRSLRSPLHF

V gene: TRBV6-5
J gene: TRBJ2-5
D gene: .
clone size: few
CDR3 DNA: TGTGCCAGCAGTTACACGGGGACACAAGAGACCCAGTACTTC
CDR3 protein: CASSYTGTQETQYF

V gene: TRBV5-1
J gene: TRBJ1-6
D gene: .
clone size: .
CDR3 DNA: TGCGCCAGCAGCCCAACCGGGGATAAGATTAATTCACCCCTCCACTTT
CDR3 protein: CASSPTGDKINSPLHF

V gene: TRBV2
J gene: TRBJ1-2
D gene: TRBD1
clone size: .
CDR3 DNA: TGTGCCAGCAGTGAATGGTGGGACAGAGGGGGCTACACCTTC
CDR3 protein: CASSEWWDRGGYTF

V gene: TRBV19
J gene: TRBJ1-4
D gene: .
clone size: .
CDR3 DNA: TGTGCCAGTAGTATCTCAGGGACTAATGAAAAACTGTTTTTT
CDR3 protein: CASSISGTNEKLFF

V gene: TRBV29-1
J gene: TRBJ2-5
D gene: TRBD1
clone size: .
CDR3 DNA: TGCAGCGCACCGACAGGGGTGCAAGAGACCCAGTACTTC
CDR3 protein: CSAPTGVQETQYF

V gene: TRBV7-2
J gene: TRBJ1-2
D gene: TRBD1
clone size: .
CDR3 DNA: TGTGCCAGCAGCCCGCGGACAGGGACTAACTATGGCTACACCTTC
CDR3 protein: CASSPRTGTNYGYTF

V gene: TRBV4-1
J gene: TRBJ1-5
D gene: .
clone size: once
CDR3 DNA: TGCGCCAGCAGCCAAGGCGGAAGGAGCAATCAGCCCCAGCATTTT
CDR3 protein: CASSQGGRSNQPQHF

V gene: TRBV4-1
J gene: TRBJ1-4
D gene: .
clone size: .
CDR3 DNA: TGCGCCAGCAGTATCCATCCGTCTTCTAATGAAAAACTGTTTTTT
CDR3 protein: CASSIHPSSNEKLFF

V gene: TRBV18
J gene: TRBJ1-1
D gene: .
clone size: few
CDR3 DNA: TGTGCCAGCTCACCAAGATCAGGGGATAACACTGAAGCTTTCTTT
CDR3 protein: CASSPRSGDNTEAFF

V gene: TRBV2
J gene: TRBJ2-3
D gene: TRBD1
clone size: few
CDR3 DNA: TGTGCCAGCAGTACGGACAGGGCGGGGGATACGCAGTATTTT
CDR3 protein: CASSTDRAGDTQYF

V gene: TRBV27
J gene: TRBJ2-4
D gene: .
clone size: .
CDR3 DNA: TGTGCCAGCAGCGGGCGGGCACAGAGGATCGCCAAAAACATTCAGTACTTC
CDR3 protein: CASSGRAQRIAKNIQYF

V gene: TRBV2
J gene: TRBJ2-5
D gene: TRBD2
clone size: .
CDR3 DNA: TGTGCCAGCAGTGGGACTAGGACCACGGAGACCCAGTACTTC
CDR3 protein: CASSGTRTTETQYF

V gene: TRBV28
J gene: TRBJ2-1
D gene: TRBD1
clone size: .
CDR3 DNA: TGTGCCAGCACCCATGGACAGGAACAAAATGAGCAGTTCTTC
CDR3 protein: CASTHGQEQNEQFF

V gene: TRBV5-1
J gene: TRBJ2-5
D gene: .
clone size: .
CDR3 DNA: TGCGCCAGCAGCTTGAGCGTAGCGGCTGAGACCCAGTACTTC
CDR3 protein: CASSLSVAAETQYF

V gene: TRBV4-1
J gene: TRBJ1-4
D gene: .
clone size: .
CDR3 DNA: TGCGCCAGCAGCCAAGGGCAGAGCGAAAAACTGTTTTTT
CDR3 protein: CASSQGQSEKLFF

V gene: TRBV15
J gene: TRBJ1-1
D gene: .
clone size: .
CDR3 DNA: TGTGCCACCAGCAGAGGGGGGAACGGATTGAACACTGAAGCTTTCTTT
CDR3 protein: CATSRGGNGLNTEAFF

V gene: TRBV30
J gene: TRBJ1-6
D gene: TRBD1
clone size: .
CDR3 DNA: TGTGCCTGGAGTTCTGGGACAGATAATTCACCCCTCCACTTT
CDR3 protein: CAWSSGTDNSPLHF

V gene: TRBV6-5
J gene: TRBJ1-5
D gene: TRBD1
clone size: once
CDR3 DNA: TGTGCCAGCAGCGCCGGGACAGGGGGTCAGCCCCAGCATTTT
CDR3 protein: CASSAGTGGQPQHF

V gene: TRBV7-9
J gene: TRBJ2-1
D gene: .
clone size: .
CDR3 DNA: TGTGCCAGCAGCTTATGGCGGGGATTCAAGAATGAGCAGTTCTTC
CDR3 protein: CASSLWRGFKNEQFF

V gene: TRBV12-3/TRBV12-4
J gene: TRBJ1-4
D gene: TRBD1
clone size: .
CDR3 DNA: TGTGCCAGCAGCGACAGGGGGGGTGAAAAACTGTTTTTT
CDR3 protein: CASSDRGGEKLFF

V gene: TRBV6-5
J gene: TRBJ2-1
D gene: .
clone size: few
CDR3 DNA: TGTGCCAGCAGTTACAATGGCATCCATGAGCAGTTCTTC
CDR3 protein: CASSYNGIHEQFF

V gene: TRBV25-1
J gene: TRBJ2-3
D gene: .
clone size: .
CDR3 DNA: TGTGCCAGCAGTGAATGGGACACAGATACGCAGTATTTT
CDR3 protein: CASSEWDTDTQYF

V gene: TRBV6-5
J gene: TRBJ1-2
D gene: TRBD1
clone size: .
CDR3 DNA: TGTGCCAGCAGTCCGAGGGACAGGTACATCTATGGCTACACCTTC
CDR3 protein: CASSPRDRYIYGYTF

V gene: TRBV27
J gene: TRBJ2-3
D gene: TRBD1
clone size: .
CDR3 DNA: TGTGCCAGCAGTTTCTCCCGACAGGGGGCTGGAGCAGATACGCAGTATTTT
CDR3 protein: CASSFSRQGAGADTQYF

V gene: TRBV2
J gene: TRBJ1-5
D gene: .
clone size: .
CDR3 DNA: TGTGCCAGCAGGGGGGAAAGGGGTAGTCAGCCCCAGCATTTT
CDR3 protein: CASRGERGSQPQHF